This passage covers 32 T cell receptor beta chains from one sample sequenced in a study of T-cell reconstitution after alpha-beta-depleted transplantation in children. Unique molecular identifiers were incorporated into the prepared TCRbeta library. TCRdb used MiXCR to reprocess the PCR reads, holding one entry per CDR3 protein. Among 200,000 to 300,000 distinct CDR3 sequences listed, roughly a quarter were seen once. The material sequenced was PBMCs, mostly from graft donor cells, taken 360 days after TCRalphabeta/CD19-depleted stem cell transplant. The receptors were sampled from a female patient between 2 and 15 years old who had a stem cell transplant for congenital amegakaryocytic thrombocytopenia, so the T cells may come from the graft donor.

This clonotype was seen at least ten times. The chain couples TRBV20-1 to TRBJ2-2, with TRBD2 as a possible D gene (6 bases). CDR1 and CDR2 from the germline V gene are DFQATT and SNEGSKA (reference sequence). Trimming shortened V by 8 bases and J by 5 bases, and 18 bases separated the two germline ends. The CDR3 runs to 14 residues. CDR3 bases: TGCAGTACGGTCAGCCGGGGGACTACCGGGGAGCTGTTTTTT. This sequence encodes CSTVSRGTTGELFF.

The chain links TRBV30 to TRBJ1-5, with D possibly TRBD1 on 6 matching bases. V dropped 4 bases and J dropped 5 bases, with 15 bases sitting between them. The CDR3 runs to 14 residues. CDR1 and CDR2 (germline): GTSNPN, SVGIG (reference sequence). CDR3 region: CAWTVRGTDQPQHF. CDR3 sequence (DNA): TGTGCCTGGACCGTCAGGGGTACCGATCAGCCCCAGCATTTT.

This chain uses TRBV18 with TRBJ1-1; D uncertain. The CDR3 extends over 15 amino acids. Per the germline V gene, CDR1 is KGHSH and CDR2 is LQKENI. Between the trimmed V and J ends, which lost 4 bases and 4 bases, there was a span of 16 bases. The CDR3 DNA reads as TGTGCCAGCTCACGAGGCCGGCATGATGTCACTGAAGCTTTCTTT. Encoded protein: CASSRGRHDVTEAFF.

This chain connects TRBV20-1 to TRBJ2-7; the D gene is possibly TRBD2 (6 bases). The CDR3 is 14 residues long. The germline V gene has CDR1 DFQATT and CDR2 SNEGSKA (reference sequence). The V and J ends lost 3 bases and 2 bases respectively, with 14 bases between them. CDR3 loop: CSASRGDTTYEQYF. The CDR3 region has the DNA TGCAGTGCTAGTCGCGGGGATACTACCTACGAGCAGTACTTC.

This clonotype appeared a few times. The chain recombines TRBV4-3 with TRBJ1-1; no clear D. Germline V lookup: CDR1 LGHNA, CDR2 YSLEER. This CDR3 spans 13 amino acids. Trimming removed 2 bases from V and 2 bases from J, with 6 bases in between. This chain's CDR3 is CASSQNRNTEAFF. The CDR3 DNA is TGCGCCAGCAGCCAAAATAGAAACACTGAAGCTTTCTTT.

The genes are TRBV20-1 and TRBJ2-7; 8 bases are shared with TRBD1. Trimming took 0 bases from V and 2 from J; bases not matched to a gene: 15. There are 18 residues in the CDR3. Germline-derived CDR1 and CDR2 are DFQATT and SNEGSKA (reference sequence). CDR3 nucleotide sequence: TGCAGTGCTAGAGATCCAGCAAACGACAGGGGCGAGGCCTACGAGCAGTACTTC. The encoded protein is CSARDPANDRGEAYEQYF.

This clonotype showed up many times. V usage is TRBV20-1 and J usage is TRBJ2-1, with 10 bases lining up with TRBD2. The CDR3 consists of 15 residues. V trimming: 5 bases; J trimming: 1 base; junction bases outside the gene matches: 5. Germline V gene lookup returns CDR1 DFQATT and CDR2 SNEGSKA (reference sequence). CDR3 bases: TGCAGTGCTCGGACTAGCGGTAATTCCTACAATGAGCAGTTCTTC. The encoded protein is CSARTSGNSYNEQFF.

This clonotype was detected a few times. The CDR3 protein is CASRTGTGSTDTQYF. For the CDR3, the DNA is TGTGCCAGCAGAACCGGGACAGGTTCGACAGATACGCAGTATTTT. The chain combines TRBV28 with TRBJ2-3, with TRBD1 identical over 8 bases. Germline V CDR1 and CDR2: MDHEN, SYDVKM. J was trimmed by 3 bases and V by 6 bases; bases with no gene match: 8. The CDR3 runs to 15 residues.

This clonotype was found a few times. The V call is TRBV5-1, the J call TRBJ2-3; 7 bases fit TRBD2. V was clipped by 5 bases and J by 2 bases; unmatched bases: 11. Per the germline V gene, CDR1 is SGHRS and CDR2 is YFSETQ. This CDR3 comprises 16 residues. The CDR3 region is CASSRGGASFTDTQYF. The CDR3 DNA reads TGCGCCAGCAGTCGGGGAGGGGCGTCATTCACAGATACGCAGTATTTT.

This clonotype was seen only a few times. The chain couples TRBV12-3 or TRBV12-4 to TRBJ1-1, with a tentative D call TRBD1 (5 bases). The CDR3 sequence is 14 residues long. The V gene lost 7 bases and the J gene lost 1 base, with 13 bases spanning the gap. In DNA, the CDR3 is TGTGCCAGCACCCACTCACAGGAGAACACTGAAGCTTTCTTT. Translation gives CASTHSQENTEAFF.

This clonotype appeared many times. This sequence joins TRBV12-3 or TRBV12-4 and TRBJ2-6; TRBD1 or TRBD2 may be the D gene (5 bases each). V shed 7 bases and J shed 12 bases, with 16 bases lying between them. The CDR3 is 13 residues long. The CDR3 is CASTSGTERVLTF. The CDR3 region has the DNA TGTGCCAGCACTTCCGGGACCGAACGCGTCCTGACTTTC.

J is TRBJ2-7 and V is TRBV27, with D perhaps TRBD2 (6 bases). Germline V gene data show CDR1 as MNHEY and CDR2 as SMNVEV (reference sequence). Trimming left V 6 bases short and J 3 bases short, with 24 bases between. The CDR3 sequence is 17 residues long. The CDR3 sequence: CASSRTGAGLGFYEQYF. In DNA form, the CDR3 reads TGTGCCAGCAGCCGAACTGGGGCGGGACTGGGGTTCTACGAGCAGTACTTC.

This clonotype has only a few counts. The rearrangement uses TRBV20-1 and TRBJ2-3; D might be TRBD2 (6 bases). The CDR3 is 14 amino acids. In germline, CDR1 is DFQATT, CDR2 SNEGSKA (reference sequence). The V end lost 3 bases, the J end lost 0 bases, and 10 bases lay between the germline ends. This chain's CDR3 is CSARLGGSTDTQYF. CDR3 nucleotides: TGCAGTGCTAGGCTTGGAGGGAGCACAGATACGCAGTATTTT.

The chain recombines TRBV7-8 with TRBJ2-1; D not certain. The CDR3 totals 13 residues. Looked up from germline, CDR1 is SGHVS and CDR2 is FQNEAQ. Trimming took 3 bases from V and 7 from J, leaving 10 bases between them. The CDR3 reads CASSLSWVNEQFF. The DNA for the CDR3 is TGTGCCAGCAGCTTGTCATGGGTAAATGAGCAGTTCTTC.

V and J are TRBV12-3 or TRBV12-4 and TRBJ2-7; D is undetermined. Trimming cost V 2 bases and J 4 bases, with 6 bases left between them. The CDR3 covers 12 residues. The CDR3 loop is CASSLIGYEQYF. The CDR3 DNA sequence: TGTGCCAGCAGTTTAATTGGTTACGAGCAGTACTTC.

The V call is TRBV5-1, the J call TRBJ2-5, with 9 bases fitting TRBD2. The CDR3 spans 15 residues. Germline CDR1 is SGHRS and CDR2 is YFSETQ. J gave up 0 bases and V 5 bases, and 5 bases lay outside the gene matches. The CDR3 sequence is CASRFTSGYQETQYF. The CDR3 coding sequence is TGCGCCAGCAGATTCACTAGCGGGTACCAAGAGACCCAGTACTTC.

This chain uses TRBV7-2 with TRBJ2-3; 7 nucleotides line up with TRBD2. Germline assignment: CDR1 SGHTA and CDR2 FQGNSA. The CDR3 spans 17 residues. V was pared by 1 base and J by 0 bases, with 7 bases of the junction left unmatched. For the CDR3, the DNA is TGTGCCAGCAGCTTAGACGGCGGGAGTGCTAGCACAGATACGCAGTATTTT. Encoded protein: CASSLDGGSASTDTQYF.

The CDR3 here is CASSQETSGGPLHSFYEQYF. CDR3 nucleotides: TGCGCCAGCAGCCAAGAGACTTCGGGAGGGCCTTTACATTCGTTCTACGAGCAGTACTTC. The chain combines TRBV4-3 with TRBJ2-7; 8 nucleotides align to TRBD2. This CDR3 spans 20 amino acids. V lost 0 bases to trimming and J lost 3 bases; unmatched junction nucleotides: 19. Germline V gene lookup returns CDR1 LGHNA and CDR2 YSLEER.

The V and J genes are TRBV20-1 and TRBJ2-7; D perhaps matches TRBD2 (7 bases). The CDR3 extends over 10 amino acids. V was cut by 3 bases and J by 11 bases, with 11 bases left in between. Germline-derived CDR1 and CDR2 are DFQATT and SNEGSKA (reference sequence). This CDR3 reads CSASSGGEYF. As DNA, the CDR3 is TGCAGTGCTAGTTCGGGGGGCGAGTACTTC.

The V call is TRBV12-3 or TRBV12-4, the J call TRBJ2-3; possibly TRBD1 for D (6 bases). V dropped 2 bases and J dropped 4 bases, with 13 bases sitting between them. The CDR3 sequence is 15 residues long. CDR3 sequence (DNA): TGTGCCAGCAGTTTACTTACAGGGATAGCAGATACGCAGTATTTT. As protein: CASSLLTGIADTQYF.

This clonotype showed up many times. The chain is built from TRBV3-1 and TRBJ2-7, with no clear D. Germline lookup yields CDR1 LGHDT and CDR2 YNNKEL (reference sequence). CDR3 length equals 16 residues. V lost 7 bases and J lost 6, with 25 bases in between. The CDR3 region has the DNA TGTGCCAGCAAAAAAGGGATAGGTACTTCGGGTCGCGAGCAGTACTTC. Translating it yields CASKKGIGTSGREQYF.

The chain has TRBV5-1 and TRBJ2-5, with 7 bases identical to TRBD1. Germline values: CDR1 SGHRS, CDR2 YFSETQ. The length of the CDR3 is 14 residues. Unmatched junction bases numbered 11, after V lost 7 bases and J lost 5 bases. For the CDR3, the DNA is TGCGCCAGCTACTTAGAGGGGGCTAAGGAGACCCAGTACTTC. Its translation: CASYLEGAKETQYF.

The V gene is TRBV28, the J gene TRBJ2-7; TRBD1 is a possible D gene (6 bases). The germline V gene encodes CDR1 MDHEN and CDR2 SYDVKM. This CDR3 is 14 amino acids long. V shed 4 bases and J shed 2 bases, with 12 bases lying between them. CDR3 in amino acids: CASSWNRVTYEQYF. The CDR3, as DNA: TGTGCCAGCAGTTGGAACAGGGTGACCTACGAGCAGTACTTC.

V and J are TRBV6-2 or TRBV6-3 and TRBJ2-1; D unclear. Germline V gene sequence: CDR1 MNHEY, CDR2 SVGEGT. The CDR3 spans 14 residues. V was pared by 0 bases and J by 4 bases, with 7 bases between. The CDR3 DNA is TGTGCCAGCAGTTACTCAAGTAGATACAATGAGCAGTTCTTC. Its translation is CASSYSSRYNEQFF.

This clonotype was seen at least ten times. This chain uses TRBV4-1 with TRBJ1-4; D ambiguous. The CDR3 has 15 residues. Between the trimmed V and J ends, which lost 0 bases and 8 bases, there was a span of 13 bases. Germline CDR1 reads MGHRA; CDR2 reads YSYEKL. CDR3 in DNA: TGCGCCAGCAGCCAAGAAGGTACCTCGGGCGAAAAACTGTTTTTT. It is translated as CASSQEGTSGEKLFF.

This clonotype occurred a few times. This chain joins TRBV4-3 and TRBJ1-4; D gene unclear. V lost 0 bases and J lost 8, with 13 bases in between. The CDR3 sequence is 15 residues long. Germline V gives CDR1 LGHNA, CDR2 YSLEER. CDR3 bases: TGCGCCAGCAGCCAAGAGCCCAGTAAGCGGGAAAAACTGTTTTTT. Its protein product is CASSQEPSKREKLFF.

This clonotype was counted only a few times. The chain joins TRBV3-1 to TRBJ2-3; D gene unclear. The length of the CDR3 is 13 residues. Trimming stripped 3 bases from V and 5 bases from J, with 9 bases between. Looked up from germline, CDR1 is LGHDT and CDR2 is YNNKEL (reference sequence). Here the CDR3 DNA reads TGTGCCAGCAGCCACGCTCGGCTAGATACGCAGTATTTT. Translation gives CASSHARLDTQYF.

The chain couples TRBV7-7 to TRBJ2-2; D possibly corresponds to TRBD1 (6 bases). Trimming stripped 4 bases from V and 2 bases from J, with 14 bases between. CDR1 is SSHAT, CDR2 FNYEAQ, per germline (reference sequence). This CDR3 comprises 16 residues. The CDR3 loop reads CASSSQTGFNTGELFF. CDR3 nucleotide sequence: TGTGCCAGCAGCTCACAAACAGGGTTTAACACCGGGGAGCTGTTTTTT.

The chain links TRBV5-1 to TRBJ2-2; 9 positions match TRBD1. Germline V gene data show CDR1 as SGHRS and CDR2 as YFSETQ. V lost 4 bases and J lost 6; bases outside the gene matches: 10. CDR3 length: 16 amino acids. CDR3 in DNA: TGCGCCAGCAGCCCCCTGGGACAGGGTGTTCCCGGGGAGCTGTTTTTT. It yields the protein CASSPLGQGVPGELFF.

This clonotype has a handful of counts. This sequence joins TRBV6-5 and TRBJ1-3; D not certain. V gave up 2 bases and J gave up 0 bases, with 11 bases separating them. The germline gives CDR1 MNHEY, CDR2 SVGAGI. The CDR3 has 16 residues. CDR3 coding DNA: TGTGCCAGCAGTTACGGGCGGCAGAGCTCTGGAAACACCATATATTTT. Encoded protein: CASSYGRQSSGNTIYF.

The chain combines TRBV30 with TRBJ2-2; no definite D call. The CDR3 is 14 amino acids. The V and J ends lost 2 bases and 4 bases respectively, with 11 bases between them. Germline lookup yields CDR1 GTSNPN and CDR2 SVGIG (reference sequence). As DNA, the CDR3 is TGTGCCTGGAGTTTTCTGGTTGGCACCGGGGAGCTGTTTTTT. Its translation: CAWSFLVGTGELFF. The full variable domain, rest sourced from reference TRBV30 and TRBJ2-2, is SQTIHQWPATLVQPVGSPLSLECTVEGTSNPNLYWYRQAAGRGLQLLFYSVGIGQISSEVPQNLSASRPQDRQFILSSKKLLLSDSGFYLCAWSFLVGTGELFFGEGSRLTVL.

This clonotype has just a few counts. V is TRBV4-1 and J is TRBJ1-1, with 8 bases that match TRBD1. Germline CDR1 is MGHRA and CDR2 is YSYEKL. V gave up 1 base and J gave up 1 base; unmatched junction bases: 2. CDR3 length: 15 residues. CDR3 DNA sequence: TGCGCCAGCAGCCAAGGACAGGGGAGGAACACTGAAGCTTTCTTT. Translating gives CASSQGQGRNTEAFF.